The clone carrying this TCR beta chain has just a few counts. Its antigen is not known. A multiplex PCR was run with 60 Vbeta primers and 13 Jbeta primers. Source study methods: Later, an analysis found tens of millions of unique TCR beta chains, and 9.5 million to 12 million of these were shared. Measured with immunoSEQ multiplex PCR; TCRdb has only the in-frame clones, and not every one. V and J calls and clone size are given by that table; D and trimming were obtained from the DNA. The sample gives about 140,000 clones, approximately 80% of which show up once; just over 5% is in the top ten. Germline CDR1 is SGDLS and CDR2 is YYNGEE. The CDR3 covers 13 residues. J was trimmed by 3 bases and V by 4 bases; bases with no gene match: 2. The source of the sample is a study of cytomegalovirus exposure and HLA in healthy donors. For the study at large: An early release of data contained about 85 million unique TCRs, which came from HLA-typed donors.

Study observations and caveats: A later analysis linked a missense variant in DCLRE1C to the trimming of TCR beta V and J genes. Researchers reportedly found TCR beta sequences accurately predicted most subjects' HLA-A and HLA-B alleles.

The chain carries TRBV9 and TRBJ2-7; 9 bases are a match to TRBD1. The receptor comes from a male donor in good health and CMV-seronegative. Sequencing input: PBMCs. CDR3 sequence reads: CASSLDRGYEQYF. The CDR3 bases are TGTGCCAGCAGCCTGGACAGGGGCTACGAGCAGTACTTC.